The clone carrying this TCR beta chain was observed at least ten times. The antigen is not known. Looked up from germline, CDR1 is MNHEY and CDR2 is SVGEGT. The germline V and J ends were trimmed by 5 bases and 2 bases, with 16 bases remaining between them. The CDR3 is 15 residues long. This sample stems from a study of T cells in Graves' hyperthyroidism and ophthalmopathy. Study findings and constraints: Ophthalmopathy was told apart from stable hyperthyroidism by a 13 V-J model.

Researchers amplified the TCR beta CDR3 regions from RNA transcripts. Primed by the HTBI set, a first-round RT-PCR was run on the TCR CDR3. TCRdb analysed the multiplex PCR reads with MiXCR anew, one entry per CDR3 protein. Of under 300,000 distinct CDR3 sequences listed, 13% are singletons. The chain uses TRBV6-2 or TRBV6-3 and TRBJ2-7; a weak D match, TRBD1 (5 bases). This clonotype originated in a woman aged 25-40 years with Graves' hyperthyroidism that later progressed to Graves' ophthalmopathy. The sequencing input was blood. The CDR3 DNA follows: TGTGCCAGCAGTCCCCCACAGGAAGCAGCCTACGAGCAGTACTTC. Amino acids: CASSPPQEAAYEQYF.